The clone carrying this TCR beta chain was seen just once. Its specificity is unknown. The donors formed part of the roughly 110-subject validation cohort, distinct from the 666-subject first cohort. The data were produced by immunoSEQ multiplex PCR, yet TCRdb's version contains in-frame clones alone and is incomplete. The table includes over 60,000 clones, around 97% detected once. These data belong to a study of cytomegalovirus exposure and HLA in healthy donors. Study-level information: Later analysis reported that the roughly 120 validation repertoires shared the platform of the approximately 690 first-cohort repertoires.

Study outcomes and limitations: Cytomegalovirus status was reportedly diagnosed by the classifier with high specificity and sensitivity. The tendency of first-cohort TCR clusters to co-occur in the 120 validation repertoires was the finding of a later analysis.

This CDR3 has 14 amino acids. Germline V CDR1 and CDR2: SEHNR, FQNEAQ (reference sequence). After removal of 7 bases from V and 6 bases from J, the junction contained 11 bases not matched to a gene. This chain links TRBV7-9 with TRBJ1-2; 7 bases align to TRBD1. Source material: PBMCs. The clonotype originates from a young man in good health and CMV-seronegative. CDR3 bases: TGTGCCAGCAACCTTGAGACAGGGAAGGATGGCTACACCTTC. It translates to CASNLETGKDGYTF.